This TCR beta chain was sequenced for a study of monozygotic twins with inflammatory bowel disease. In eight separate reactions per sample, cDNA was generated. UMIs that included a 6-nucleotide sample barcode were added by template switching, which took place during cDNA synthesis. From the 5' RACE reads, TCRdb lists one entry per CDR3 protein and no DNA. The ten most abundant clones cover roughly 1.2% of a sample with 110,000 to 150,000 distinct CDR3 sequences. Every single donor had a 2.5 ml blood sample drawn. Germline-derived CDR1 and CDR2 are DFQATT and SNEGSKA (reference sequence). This CDR3 region has 13 residues.

The sequence was collected from a human donor with ulcerative colitis or Crohn's disease, or a healthy co-twin of an affected twin (not recorded which). The specimen was blood. This chain uses TRBV20-1 with TRBJ1-2; TCRdb names TRBD1, which stays unverified in the absence of DNA. The chain's CDR3 is CSAGGPADYGYTF.